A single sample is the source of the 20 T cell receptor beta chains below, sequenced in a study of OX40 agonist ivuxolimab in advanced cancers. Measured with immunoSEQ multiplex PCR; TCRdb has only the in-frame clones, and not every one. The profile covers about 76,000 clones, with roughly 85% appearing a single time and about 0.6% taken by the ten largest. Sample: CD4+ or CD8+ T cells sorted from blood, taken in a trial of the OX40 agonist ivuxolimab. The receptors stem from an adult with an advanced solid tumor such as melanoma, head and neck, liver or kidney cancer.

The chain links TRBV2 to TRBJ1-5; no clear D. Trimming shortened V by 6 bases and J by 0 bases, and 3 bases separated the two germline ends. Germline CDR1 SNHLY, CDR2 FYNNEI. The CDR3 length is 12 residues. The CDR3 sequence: CASRDSNQPQHF. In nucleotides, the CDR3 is TGTGCCAGCAGAGATAGCAATCAGCCCCAGCATTTT.

The CDR3 reads CASSSGTSGFYEQYF. For the CDR3, the DNA is TGCGCCAGCAGCAGTGGGACTAGCGGGTTCTACGAGCAGTACTTC. The gene calls are TRBV5-1 and TRBJ2-7; 12 positions agree with TRBD2. Per germline, CDR1 SGHRS and CDR2 YFSETQ. The junction had 5 bases not matched to a gene; V was cut back by 4 bases and J by 3 bases. This CDR3 contains 15 residues. Variable domain in full (rest from reference TRBV5-1 and TRBJ2-7): KAGVTQTPRYLIKTRGQQVTLSCSPISGHRSVSWYQQTPGQGLQFLFEYFSETQRNKGNFPGRFSGRQFSNSRSEMNVSTLELGDSALYLCASSSGTSGFYEQYFGPGTRLTVT.

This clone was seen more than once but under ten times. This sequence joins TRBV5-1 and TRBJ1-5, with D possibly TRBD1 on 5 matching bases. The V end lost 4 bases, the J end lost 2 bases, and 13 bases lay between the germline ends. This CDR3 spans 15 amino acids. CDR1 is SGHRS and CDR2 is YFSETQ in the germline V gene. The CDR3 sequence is CASSQWGEGNQPQHF. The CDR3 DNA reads TGCGCCAGCAGCCAGTGGGGGGAGGGCAATCAGCCCCAGCATTTT.

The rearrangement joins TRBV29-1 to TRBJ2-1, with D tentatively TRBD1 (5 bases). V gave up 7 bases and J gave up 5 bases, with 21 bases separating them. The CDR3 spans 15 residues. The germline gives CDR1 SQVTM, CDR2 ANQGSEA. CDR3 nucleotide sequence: TGCAGCGGCGCCCGTGGCCCTATCAGGGACAATGAGCAGTTCTTC. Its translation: CSGARGPIRDNEQFF.

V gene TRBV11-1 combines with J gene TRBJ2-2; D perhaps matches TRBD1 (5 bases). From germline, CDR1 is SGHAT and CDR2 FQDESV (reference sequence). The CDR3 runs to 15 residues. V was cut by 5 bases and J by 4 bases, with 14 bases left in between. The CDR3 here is CASSPTEVITGELFF. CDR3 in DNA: TGTGCCAGCAGCCCGACAGAAGTTATCACCGGGGAGCTGTTTTTT.

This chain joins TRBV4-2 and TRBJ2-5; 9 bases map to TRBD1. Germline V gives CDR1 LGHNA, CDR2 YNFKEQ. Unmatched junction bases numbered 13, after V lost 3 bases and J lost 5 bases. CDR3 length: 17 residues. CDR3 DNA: TGTGCCAGCAGCCACGAACGAAGACAGGGGGGTCGGGAGACCCAGTACTTC. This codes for CASSHERRQGGRETQYF.

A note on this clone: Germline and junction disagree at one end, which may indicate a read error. CDR3 residues: CASSTQGNQETQYF. In nucleotides, the CDR3 is TGTGCCAGCAGTACGCAGGGAAACCAAGAGACCCAGTACTTC. The V gene is TRBV19, the J gene TRBJ2-5; D may be TRBD1 (5 bases). CDR3 length: 14 residues. The germline V gene encodes CDR1 LNHDA and CDR2 SQIVND (reference sequence).

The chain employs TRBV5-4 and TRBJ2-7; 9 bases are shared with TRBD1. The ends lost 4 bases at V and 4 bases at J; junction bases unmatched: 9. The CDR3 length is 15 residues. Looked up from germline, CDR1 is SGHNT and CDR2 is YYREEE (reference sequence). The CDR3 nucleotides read TGTGCCAGCAGCCAGGGCCTGGACAGGGGTTACGAGCAGTACTTC. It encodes CASSQGLDRGYEQYF.

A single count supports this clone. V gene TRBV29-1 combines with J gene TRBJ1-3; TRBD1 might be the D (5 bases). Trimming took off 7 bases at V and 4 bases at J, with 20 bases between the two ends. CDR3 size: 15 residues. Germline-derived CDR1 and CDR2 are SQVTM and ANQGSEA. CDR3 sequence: CSAEKKGLSGNTIYF. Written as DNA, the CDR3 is TGCAGCGCCGAGAAGAAGGGGTTATCCGGAAACACCATATATTTT.

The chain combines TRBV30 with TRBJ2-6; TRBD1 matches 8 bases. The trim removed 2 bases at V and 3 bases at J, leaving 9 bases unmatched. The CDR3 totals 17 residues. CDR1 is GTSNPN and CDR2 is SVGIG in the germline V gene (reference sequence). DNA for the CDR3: TGTGCCTGGAGTACGGCGCAGGGGGCAGGTGGGGCCAACGTCCTGACTTTC. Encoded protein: CAWSTAQGAGGANVLTF.

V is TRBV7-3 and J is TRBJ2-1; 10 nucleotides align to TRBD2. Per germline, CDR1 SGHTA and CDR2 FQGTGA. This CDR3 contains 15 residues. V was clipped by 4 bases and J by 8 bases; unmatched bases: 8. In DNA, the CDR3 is TGTGCCAGCAGCTCTACTAGCGGGGAGCGAGATGAGCAGTTCTTC. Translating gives CASSSTSGERDEQFF.

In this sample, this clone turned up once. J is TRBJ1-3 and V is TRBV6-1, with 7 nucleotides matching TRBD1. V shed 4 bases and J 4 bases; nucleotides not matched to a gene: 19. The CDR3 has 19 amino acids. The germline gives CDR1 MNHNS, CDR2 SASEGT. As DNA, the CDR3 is TGTGCCAGCAGTGGTTTCAGGGGGATTATGTCGTCCGCGGGAAACACCATATATTTT. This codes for CASSGFRGIMSSAGNTIYF.

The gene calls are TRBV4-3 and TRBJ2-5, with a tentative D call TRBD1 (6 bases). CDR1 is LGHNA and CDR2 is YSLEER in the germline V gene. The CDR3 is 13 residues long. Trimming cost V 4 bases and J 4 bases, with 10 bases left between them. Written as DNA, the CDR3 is TGCGCCAGCAGCCGGGACATCGGAGAGACCCAGTACTTC. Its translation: CASSRDIGETQYF.

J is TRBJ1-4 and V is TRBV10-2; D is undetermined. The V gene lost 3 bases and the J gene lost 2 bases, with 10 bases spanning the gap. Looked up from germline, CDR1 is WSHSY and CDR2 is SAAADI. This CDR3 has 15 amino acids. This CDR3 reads CASSDSTETNEKLFF. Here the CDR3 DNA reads TGCGCCAGCAGTGACTCGACGGAGACTAATGAAAAACTGTTTTTT.

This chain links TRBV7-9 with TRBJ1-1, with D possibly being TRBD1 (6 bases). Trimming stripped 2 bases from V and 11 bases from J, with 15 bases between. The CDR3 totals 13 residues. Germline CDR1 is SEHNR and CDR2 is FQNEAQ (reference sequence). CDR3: CASSLSGTREAFF. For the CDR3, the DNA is TGTGCCAGCAGCTTAAGCGGGACACGGGAGGCTTTCTTT.

In DNA form, the CDR3 reads TGTGCCAGCAGTGAATCAAGGGTGACCATCGAAAAACTGTTTTTT. This sequence encodes CASSESRVTIEKLFF. The chain carries TRBV25-1 and TRBJ1-4; D remains ambiguous. The germline CDR1 and CDR2 sequences are MGHDK and SYGVNS. The V end lost 1 base, the J end lost 8 bases, and 14 bases lay between the germline ends. This CDR3 has 15 amino acids.

The CDR3 spells CASSQGVTQRGYTF. CDR3 DNA sequence: TGCGCCAGCAGCCAAGGGGTCACGCAGAGAGGCTACACCTTC. The rearrangement links TRBV4-3 to TRBJ1-2; D unclear. Looked up from germline, CDR1 is LGHNA and CDR2 is YSLEER. Between the trimmed V and J ends, which lost 1 base and 8 bases, there was a span of 14 bases. CDR3 length: 14 amino acids.

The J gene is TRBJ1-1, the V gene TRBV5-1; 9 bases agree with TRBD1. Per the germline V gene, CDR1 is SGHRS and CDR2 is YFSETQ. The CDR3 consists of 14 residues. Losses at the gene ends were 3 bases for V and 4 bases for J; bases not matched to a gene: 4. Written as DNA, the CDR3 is TGCGCCAGCAGCTCGGGACAGGGAGGCACTGAAGCTTTCTTT. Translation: CASSSGQGGTEAFF.

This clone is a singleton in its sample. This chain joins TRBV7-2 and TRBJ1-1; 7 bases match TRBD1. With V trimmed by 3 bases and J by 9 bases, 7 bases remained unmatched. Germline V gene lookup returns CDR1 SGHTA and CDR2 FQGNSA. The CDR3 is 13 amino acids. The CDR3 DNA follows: TGTGCCAGCAGCTTGGGCGCAGGGGGAAAAGCTTTCTTT. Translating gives CASSLGAGGKAFF.

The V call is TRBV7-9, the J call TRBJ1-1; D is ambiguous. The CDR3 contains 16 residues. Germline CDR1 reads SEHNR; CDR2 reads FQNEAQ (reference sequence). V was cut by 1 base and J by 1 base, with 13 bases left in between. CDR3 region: CASSLEGGRGNTEAFF. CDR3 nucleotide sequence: TGTGCCAGCAGCTTAGAGGGAGGGAGAGGGAACACTGAAGCTTTCTTT.